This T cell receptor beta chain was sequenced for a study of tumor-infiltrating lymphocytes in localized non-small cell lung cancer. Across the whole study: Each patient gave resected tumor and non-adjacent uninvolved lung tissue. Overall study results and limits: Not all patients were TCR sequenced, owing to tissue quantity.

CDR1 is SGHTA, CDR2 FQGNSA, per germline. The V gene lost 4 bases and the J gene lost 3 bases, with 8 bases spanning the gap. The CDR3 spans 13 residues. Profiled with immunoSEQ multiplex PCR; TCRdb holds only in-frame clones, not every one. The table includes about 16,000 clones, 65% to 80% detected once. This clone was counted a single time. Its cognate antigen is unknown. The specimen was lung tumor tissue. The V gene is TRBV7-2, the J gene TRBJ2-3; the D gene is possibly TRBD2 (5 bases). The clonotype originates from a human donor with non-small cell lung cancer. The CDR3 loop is CASSYSGTDTQYF. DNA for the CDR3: TGTGCCAGCAGCTACTCGGGGACAGATACGCAGTATTTT.